This T cell receptor (beta chain) was documented in a study of blood T cell repertoires in COVID-19. Study-wide context: Both acute and convalescent COVID-19 samples were obtained from the United States, Italy and Spain.

The CDR3 covers 19 residues. Germline trimming cut 5 bases from V and 3 bases from J; bases unmatched to any gene: 14. Germline lookup yields CDR1 SEHNR and CDR2 FQNEAQ (reference sequence). Libraries were prepared by immunoSEQ multiplex PCR; TCRdb keeps only in-frame clonotypes and omits some of them. The sample gives 99,000 or so clones, around 80% of which show up once; 15% is in the top ten. This TCR came from a woman of 80 years or more with acute or convalescent COVID-19. The sequenced sample consisted of peripheral blood. The chain carries TRBV7-9 and TRBJ2-6, with 9 positions matching TRBD1. CDR3 nucleotide sequence: TGTGCCAGCAGCGCCCAGCCGGTGACAGGGGGTTATGGGGCCAACGTCCTGACTTTC. Its translation: CASSAQPVTGGYGANVLTF.